A selection of T cell receptor beta chains follows, all from one sample in a study of shared clonotypes between healthy human individuals. Repertoires were generated with immunoSEQ multiplex PCR, while TCRdb's copy carries only in-frame clones and drops some. Of millions of clones in the sample, 85% to 95% were seen once. Sequencing was performed on naive CD4+ T cells sorted from blood. The receptors come from a man aged 18-30 years in good health. CDR3s include the opening cysteine and the closing phenylalanine or tryptophan. Fields, in order: D gene, CDR3 length, V gene, J gene, CDR3 protein. A D gene is named only where the DNA matches it firmly.

d_gene: TRBD1; len: 16; v_gene: TRBV5-1; j_gene: TRBJ2-6; CDR3aa: CASSSWTGSGANVLTF
d_gene: NA; len: 13; v_gene: TRBV18; j_gene: TRBJ2-7; CDR3aa: CASSPPNSYEQYF
d_gene: TRBD1; len: 17; v_gene: TRBV28; j_gene: TRBJ1-2; CDR3aa: CASRFRILGQGPYGYTF
d_gene: TRBD2; len: 15; v_gene: TRBV6-5; j_gene: TRBJ2-1; CDR3aa: CASSYLGLAANEQFF
d_gene: NA; len: 14; v_gene: TRBV30; j_gene: TRBJ1-6; CDR3aa: CACPGDPYNSPLHF
d_gene: TRBD2; len: 18; v_gene: TRBV5-1; j_gene: TRBJ2-3; CDR3aa: CASSLGQTSGGNTDTQYF
d_gene: NA; len: 14; v_gene: TRBV5-4; j_gene: TRBJ2-3; CDR3aa: CASSLGVRTDTQYF
d_gene: NA; len: 13; v_gene: TRBV5-1; j_gene: TRBJ1-2; CDR3aa: CASSPGTANGYTF
d_gene: NA; len: 13; v_gene: TRBV29-1; j_gene: TRBJ2-5; CDR3aa: CSVETQGQETQYF
d_gene: NA; len: 14; v_gene: TRBV6-5; j_gene: TRBJ2-7; CDR3aa: CASSYSSSSGEQYF
d_gene: NA; len: 16; v_gene: TRBV30; j_gene: TRBJ1-2; CDR3aa: CAWSPRGRASNYGYTF
d_gene: TRBD1; len: 13; v_gene: TRBV28; j_gene: TRBJ2-7; CDR3aa: CASRGQGTHEQYF
d_gene: NA; len: 14; v_gene: TRBV29-1; j_gene: TRBJ2-3; CDR3aa: CSVDGGQSGDTQYF
d_gene: NA; len: 16; v_gene: TRBV4-1; j_gene: TRBJ2-5; CDR3aa: CASSQAGTGHQETQYF
d_gene: TRBD2; len: 14; v_gene: TRBV4-2; j_gene: TRBJ2-5; CDR3aa: CASSQEWGGETQYF
d_gene: NA; len: 11; v_gene: TRBV5-6; j_gene: TRBJ2-5; CDR3aa: CASSLEGTQYF
d_gene: NA; len: 14; v_gene: TRBV27; j_gene: TRBJ1-5; CDR3aa: CASSLGRLEQPQHF
d_gene: NA; len: 13; v_gene: TRBV18; j_gene: TRBJ2-7; CDR3aa: CASGRGPSYEQYF
d_gene: NA; len: 15; v_gene: TRBV7-2; j_gene: TRBJ2-3; CDR3aa: CASSLAGRSTDTQYF
d_gene: TRBD2; len: 15; v_gene: TRBV10-3; j_gene: TRBJ2-1; CDR3aa: CAISEAGSSYNEQFF
d_gene: NA; len: 14; v_gene: TRBV7-9; j_gene: TRBJ2-7; CDR3aa: CASSLEEVSREQYF
d_gene: TRBD1; len: 15; v_gene: TRBV5-8; j_gene: TRBJ1-4; CDR3aa: CASSLEGTGNEKLFF
d_gene: NA; len: 14; v_gene: TRBV7-9; j_gene: TRBJ1-2; CDR3aa: CASRQAGVNYGYTF
d_gene: NA; len: 11; v_gene: TRBV20-1; j_gene: TRBJ1-1; CDR3aa: CSGRGHTEAFF
d_gene: NA; len: 14; v_gene: TRBV9; j_gene: TRBJ1-1; CDR3aa: CASSARQDRMQAFF
d_gene: NA; len: 12; v_gene: TRBV9; j_gene: TRBJ2-5; CDR3aa: CASSDDLGTQYF
d_gene: NA; len: 13; v_gene: TRBV19; j_gene: TRBJ2-1; CDR3aa: CASGESSYNEQFF
d_gene: TRBD2; len: 22; v_gene: TRBV4-2; j_gene: TRBJ2-7; CDR3aa: CASSQAHLPGLANSPSRYEQYF
d_gene: TRBD2; len: 12; v_gene: TRBV4-1; j_gene: TRBJ2-1; CDR3aa: CASSQVPGGKFF
d_gene: NA; len: 12; v_gene: TRBV7-9; j_gene: TRBJ2-2; CDR3aa: CVAGRGTGELFF
d_gene: NA; len: 13; v_gene: TRBV30; j_gene: TRBJ1-1; CDR3aa: CACRRRGREGAFF